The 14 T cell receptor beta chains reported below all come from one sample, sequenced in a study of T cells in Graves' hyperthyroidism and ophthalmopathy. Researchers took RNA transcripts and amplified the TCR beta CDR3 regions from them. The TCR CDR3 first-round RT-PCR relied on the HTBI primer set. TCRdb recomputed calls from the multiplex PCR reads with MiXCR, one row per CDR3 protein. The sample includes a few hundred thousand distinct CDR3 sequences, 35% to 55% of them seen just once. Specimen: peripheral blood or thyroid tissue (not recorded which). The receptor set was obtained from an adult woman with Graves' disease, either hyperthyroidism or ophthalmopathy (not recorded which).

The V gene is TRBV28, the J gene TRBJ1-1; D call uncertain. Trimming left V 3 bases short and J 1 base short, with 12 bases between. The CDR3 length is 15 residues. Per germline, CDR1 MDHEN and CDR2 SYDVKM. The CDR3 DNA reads TGTGCCAGCAGTTTGGGGTCACTTTGGAACACTGAAGCTTTCTTT. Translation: CASSLGSLWNTEAFF.

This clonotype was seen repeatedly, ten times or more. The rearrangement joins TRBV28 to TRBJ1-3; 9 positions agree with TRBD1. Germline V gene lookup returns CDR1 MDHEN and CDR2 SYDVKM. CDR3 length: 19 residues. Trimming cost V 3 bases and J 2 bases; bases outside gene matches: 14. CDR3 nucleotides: TGTGCCAGCAGTTTCCCCACGACAGGGGGGCATAATCCTGGAAACACCATATATTTT. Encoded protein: CASSFPTTGGHNPGNTIYF. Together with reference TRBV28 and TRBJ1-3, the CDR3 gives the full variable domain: DVKVTQSSRYLVKRTGEKVFLECVQDMDHENMFWYRQDPGLGLRLIYFSYDVKMKEKGDIPEGYSVSREKKERFSLILESASTNQTSMYLCASSFPTTGGHNPGNTIYFGEGSWLTVV.

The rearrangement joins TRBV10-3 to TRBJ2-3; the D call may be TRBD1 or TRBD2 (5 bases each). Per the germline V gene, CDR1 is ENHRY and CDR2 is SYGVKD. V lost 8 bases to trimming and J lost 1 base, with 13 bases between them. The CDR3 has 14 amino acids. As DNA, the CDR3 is TGTGCCATCGGGGCAGGAGGAGGCACAGATACGCAGTATTTT. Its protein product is CAIGAGGGTDTQYF.

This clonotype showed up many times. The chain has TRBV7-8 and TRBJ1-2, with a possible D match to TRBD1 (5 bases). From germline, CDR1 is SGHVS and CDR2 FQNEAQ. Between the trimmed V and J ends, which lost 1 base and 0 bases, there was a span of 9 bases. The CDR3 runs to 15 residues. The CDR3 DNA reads TGTGCCAGCAGCTTAGGAGGGGAAGCTAACTATGGCTACACCTTC. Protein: CASSLGGEANYGYTF. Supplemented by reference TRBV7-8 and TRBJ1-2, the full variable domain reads GAGVSQSPRYKVAKRGQDVALRCDPISGHVSLFWYQQALGQGPEFLTYFQNEAQLDKSGLPSDRFFAERPEGSVSTLKIQRTQQEDSAVYLCASSLGGEANYGYTFGSGTRLTVV.

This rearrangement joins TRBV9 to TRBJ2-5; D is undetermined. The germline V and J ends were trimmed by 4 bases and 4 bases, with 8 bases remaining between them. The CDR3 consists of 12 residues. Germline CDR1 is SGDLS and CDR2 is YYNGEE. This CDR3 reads CASSSSSETQYF. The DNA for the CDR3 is TGTGCCAGCAGCTCCAGCTCAGAGACCCAGTACTTC.

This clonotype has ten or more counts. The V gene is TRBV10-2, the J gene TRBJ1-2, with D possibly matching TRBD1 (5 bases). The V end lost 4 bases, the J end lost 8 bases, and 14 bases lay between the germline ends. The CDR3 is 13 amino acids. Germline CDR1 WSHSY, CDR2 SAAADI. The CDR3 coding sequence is TGCGCCAGCAGTGTCGGCCAGGGTGTCGGCTACACCTTC. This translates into CASSVGQGVGYTF.

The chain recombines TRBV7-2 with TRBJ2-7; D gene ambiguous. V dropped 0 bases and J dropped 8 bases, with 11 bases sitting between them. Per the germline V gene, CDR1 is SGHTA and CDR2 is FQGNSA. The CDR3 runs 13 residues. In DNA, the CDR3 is TGTGCCAGCAGCTTAGCAGATAGCAATCAGCAGTACTTC. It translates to CASSLADSNQQYF.

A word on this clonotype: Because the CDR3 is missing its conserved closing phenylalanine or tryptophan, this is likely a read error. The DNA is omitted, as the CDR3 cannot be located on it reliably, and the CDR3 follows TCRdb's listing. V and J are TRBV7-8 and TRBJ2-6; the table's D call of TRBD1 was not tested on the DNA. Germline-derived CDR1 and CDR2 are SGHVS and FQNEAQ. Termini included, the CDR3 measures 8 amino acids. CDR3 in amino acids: CASRVAGQ.

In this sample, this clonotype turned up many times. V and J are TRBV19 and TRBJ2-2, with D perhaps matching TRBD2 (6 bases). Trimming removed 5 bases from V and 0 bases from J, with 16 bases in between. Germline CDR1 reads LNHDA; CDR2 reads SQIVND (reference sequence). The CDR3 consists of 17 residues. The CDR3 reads CASSPLGRFANTGELFF. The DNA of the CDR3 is TGTGCCAGTAGTCCACTTGGGAGGTTTGCGAACACCGGGGAGCTGTTTTTT.

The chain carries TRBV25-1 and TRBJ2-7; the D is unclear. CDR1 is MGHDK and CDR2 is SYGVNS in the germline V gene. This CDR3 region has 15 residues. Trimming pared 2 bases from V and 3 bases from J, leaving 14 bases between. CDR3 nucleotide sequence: TGTGCCAGCAGTGAACCATCTTCGCTCGGCTACGAGCAGTACTTC. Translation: CASSEPSSLGYEQYF.

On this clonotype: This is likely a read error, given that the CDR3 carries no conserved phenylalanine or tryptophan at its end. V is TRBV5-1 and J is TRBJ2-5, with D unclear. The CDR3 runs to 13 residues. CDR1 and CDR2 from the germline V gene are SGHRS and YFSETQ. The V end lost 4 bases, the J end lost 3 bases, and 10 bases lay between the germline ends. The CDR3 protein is CASSKSREETQYC. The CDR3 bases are TGCGCCAGCAGCAAGAGTAGGGAAGAGACCCAGTACTGC.

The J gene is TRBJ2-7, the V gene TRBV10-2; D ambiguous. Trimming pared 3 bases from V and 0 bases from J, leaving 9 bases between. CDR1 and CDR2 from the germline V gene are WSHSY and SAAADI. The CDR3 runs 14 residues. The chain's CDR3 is CASSDGSSSYEQYF. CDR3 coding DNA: TGCGCCAGCAGTGACGGGTCTAGCTCCTACGAGCAGTACTTC.

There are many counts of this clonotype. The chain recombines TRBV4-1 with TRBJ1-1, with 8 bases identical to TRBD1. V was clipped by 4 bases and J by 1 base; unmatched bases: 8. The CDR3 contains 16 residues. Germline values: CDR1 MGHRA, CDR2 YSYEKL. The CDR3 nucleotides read TGCGCCAGCAGCCCCACTTCCGGGACAGGGAACACTGAAGCTTTCTTT. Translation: CASSPTSGTGNTEAFF.

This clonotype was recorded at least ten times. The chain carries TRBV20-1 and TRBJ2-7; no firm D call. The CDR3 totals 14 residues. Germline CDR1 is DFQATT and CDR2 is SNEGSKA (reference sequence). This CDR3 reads CSVTVGSTGLEQYF. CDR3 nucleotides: TGCAGCGTCACCGTAGGGTCTACTGGGCTCGAGCAGTACTTC.